This T cell receptor (beta chain) was found in a study of blood T cell repertoires in COVID-19. Overall study context: The cDNA or gDNA used as material had been derived from T cells, B-cell-depleted T cells, or PBMCs.

The CDR3 contains 14 residues. V was shortened by 5 bases and J by 2 bases, with 12 bases between the two germline ends. The germline CDR1 and CDR2 sequences are LNHDA and SQIVND (reference sequence). TCRdb's table, derived via immunoSEQ multiplex PCR, lists solely in-frame clones and lacks some. The top ten hold around 1.3% of the sample, which has under 450,000 clones, about 89% seen once. Each participant's cohort was designated according to participant-reported clinical history. The receptor was isolated from a young man who had recovered from COVID-19. Sequences were obtained from PBMCs or T cells enriched from blood (not recorded which). The chain combines TRBV19 with TRBJ1-2, with TRBD1 as a possible D gene (5 bases). This chain's CDR3 is CASSVRGFNYGYTF. CDR3 sequence (DNA): TGTGCCAGTAGTGTTCGGGGGTTCAACTATGGCTACACCTTC.